Presented here are 25 T cell receptor beta chains from one specimen sequenced in a study of OX40 agonist ivuxolimab in advanced cancers. Libraries were prepared by immunoSEQ multiplex PCR; TCRdb keeps only in-frame clonotypes and omits some of them. The sample includes about 54,000 clones, 84% of them seen just once. Sequencing used CD4+ or CD8+ T cells sorted from blood, obtained in a trial of the OX40 agonist ivuxolimab. The receptor set was obtained from an adult with an advanced solid tumor such as melanoma, head and neck, liver or kidney cancer.

The count of this clone is one. This chain links TRBV7-9 with TRBJ2-5; D is uncertain. Deletions cut 5 bases from V and 7 bases from J, with 8 bases between. The CDR3 is 11 amino acids. The germline V gene encodes CDR1 SEHNR and CDR2 FQNEAQ (reference sequence). The CDR3 DNA reads as TGTGCCAGCAGCCGCCTCCGGACCCAGTACTTC. It codes for CASSRLRTQYF.

V usage is TRBV5-1 and J usage is TRBJ2-7, with 12 bases fitting TRBD2. Germline V gene data show CDR1 as SGHRS and CDR2 as YFSETQ. CDR3 size: 15 residues. The V gene end was trimmed by 4 bases and the J gene end by 7 bases; junction bases not matched to a gene: 9. The CDR3: CASSPTSGRPGEQYF. The CDR3 DNA reads TGCGCCAGCAGCCCAACTAGCGGGAGGCCGGGGGAGCAGTACTTC.

V usage is TRBV7-4 and J usage is TRBJ1-4; D gene ambiguous. V lost 2 bases and J lost 6, with 10 bases in between. Germline V CDR1 and CDR2: SGHVT, SQSDAQ. The CDR3 has 14 residues. For the CDR3, the DNA is TGTGCCAGCAGCTTACGACGAGAGGATGAAAAACTGTTTTTT. Encoded protein: CASSLRREDEKLFF.

V and J are TRBV10-3 and TRBJ1-1, with TRBD1 identical over 9 bases. Trimming cost V 7 bases and J 1 base; bases outside gene matches: 7. The length of the CDR3 is 15 residues. Germline CDR1 is ENHRY and CDR2 is SYGVKD. CDR3 region: CAIKPGQGTNTEAFF. CDR3 coding DNA: TGTGCCATCAAACCGGGACAGGGAACGAACACTGAAGCTTTCTTT.

The rearrangement uses TRBV6-5 and TRBJ2-7; 7 bases fit TRBD2. The CDR3 sequence is 14 residues long. The germline gives CDR1 MNHEY, CDR2 SVGAGI. The V segment lost 5 bases and the J segment 3 bases; nucleotides outside the gene matches: 7. CDR3 in amino acids: CASSESGALYEQYF. CDR3 nucleotides: TGTGCCAGCAGTGAAAGCGGGGCCCTCTACGAGCAGTACTTC.

The rearrangement links TRBV19 to TRBJ2-1; TRBD2 matches at 9 bases. Germline assignment: CDR1 LNHDA and CDR2 SQIVND (reference sequence). V trimming: 7 bases; J trimming: 7 bases; junction bases outside the gene matches: 17. The CDR3 has 17 residues. This CDR3 is CASTQSLGLAGWNEQFF. The CDR3 DNA follows: TGTGCCAGTACCCAATCCCTGGGACTAGCCGGGTGGAATGAGCAGTTCTTC.

This clone was picked up a small number of times. This chain joins TRBV19 and TRBJ2-7; possible D gene TRBD1, 6 bases. Germline V gives CDR1 LNHDA, CDR2 SQIVND (reference sequence). The CDR3 contains 13 residues. The ends were cut back, 4 bases at V and 5 bases at J, with 12 bases in the middle. As DNA, the CDR3 is TGTGCCAGTAGTAGAGCCCCAGGGGACGAGCAGTACTTC. Encoded protein: CASSRAPGDEQYF. Variable domain in full (rest from reference TRBV19 and TRBJ2-7): DGGITQSPKYLFRKEGQNVTLSCEQNLNHDAMYWYRQDPGQGLRLIYYSQIVNDFQKGDIAEGYSVSREKKESFPLTVTSAQKNPTAFYLCASSRAPGDEQYFGPGTRLTVT.

The V call is TRBV28, the J call TRBJ2-1; the match to TRBD2 covers 8 bases. V was pared by 6 bases and J by 1 base, with 2 bases of the junction left unmatched. Germline V gene sequence: CDR1 MDHEN, CDR2 SYDVKM. The CDR3 is 14 amino acids. The CDR3 nucleotides read TGTGCCAGCAGCCGACTAGCGTCCTACAATGAGCAGTTCTTC. Translated, it gives CASSRLASYNEQFF.

This chain links TRBV28 with TRBJ2-7; a possible D gene is TRBD1 (6 bases). CDR1 and CDR2 from the germline V gene are MDHEN and SYDVKM. The CDR3 has 17 residues. The germline V and J ends were trimmed by 5 bases and 2 bases, with 22 bases remaining between them. Here the CDR3 DNA reads TGTGCCAGCAGTCCCCTCCGAGGGGGAGAAGTCCCCTACGAGCAGTACTTC. The encoded protein is CASSPLRGGEVPYEQYF.

The rearrangement uses TRBV5-1 and TRBJ2-3; 7 bases match TRBD1. V was pared by 3 bases and J by 0 bases, with 4 bases of the junction left unmatched. Germline V CDR1 and CDR2: SGHRS, YFSETQ. There are 15 residues in the CDR3. This chain's CDR3 is CASSSGQFSTDTQYF. DNA for the CDR3: TGCGCCAGCAGCTCGGGACAGTTTAGCACAGATACGCAGTATTTT.

The chain joins TRBV28 to TRBJ2-5; TRBD2 is a possible D gene (6 bases). Germline CDR1 reads MDHEN; CDR2 reads SYDVKM. The V and J ends lost 3 bases and 5 bases respectively, with 13 bases between them. The CDR3 has 14 residues. CDR3 in DNA: TGTGCCAGCAGTTTCACTAGCAATTGGGAGACCCAGTACTTC. This sequence encodes CASSFTSNWETQYF. The full variable domain, rest sourced from reference TRBV28 and TRBJ2-5, is DVKVTQSSRYLVKRTGEKVFLECVQDMDHENMFWYRQDPGLGLRLIYFSYDVKMKEKGDIPEGYSVSREKKERFSLILESASTNQTSMYLCASSFTSNWETQYFGPGTRLLVL.

CDR3 DNA: TGTGCCAGCCAACTAGGAGTCGCGAGAGATACGCAGTATTTT. Its protein is CASQLGVARDTQYF. V and J are TRBV18 and TRBJ2-3; TRBD2 might be the D (5 bases). The CDR3 runs 14 residues. The germline V gene encodes CDR1 KGHSH and CDR2 LQKENI. V shed 8 bases and J shed 5 bases, with 17 bases lying between them.

The chain carries TRBV7-2 and TRBJ2-5; 7 nucleotides align to TRBD2. The CDR3 has 13 residues. V trimming: 5 bases; J trimming: 6 bases; junction bases outside the gene matches: 6. The germline V gene has CDR1 SGHTA and CDR2 FQGNSA. The CDR3 protein is CASSPGTMKTQYF. DNA for the CDR3: TGTGCCAGCAGCCCAGGGACTATGAAGACCCAGTACTTC.

The chain recombines TRBV9 with TRBJ2-1, with TRBD2 identical over 8 bases. This CDR3 has 18 amino acids. Germline CDR1 SGDLS, CDR2 YYNGEE. V shed 4 bases and J 8 bases; nucleotides not matched to a gene: 20. Here the CDR3 reads CASSPPLAGGPSADEQFF. In nucleotides, the CDR3 is TGTGCCAGCAGCCCGCCCTTGGCGGGAGGTCCCTCAGCGGATGAGCAGTTCTTC.

The chain joins TRBV5-1 to TRBJ2-2; D remains unclear. Germline V gene lookup returns CDR1 SGHRS and CDR2 YFSETQ. This CDR3 is built from 13 residues. Trimming left V 6 bases short and J 2 bases short, with 8 bases between. CDR3 sequence reads: CASTTANTGELFF. The CDR3 DNA is TGCGCCAGCACTACGGCTAACACCGGGGAGCTGTTTTTT.

The chain has TRBV7-9 and TRBJ2-5; 13 nucleotides agree with TRBD2. Germline values: CDR1 SEHNR, CDR2 FQNEAQ (reference sequence). The CDR3 totals 16 residues. The J segment lost 5 bases and the V segment lost 4 bases, leaving 7 bases of the junction unmatched. The DNA for the CDR3 is TGTGCCAGCAGCTCACTAGCGGGAGGGACCCAGGAGACCCAGTACTTC. Protein product: CASSSLAGGTQETQYF.

The CDR3 reads CSGGGPYSYEQYF. The CDR3 DNA reads TGCAGCGGGGGGGGCCCATACTCCTACGAGCAGTACTTC. V is TRBV29-1 and J is TRBJ2-7; maybe TRBD2 (7 bases). CDR3 size: 13 residues. Trimming pared 7 bases from V and 0 bases from J, leaving 13 bases between. Looked up from germline, CDR1 is SQVTM and CDR2 is ANQGSEA.

The CDR3 bases are TGTGCCAGCAGCCCGATCGGGTCTGAGGGCACTGAAGCTTTCTTT. This encodes CASSPIGSEGTEAFF. The rearrangement joins TRBV27 to TRBJ1-1; D is unclear. The germline V gene has CDR1 MNHEY and CDR2 SMNVEV (reference sequence). This CDR3 has 15 residues. Trimming cost V 6 bases and J 4 bases, with 18 bases left between them.

CDR3 in amino acids: CASSLWGAGELFF. The DNA for the CDR3 is TGTGCCAGCAGTTTATGGGGGGCCGGGGAGCTGTTTTTT. The genes are TRBV28 and TRBJ2-2; D tentatively fits TRBD1 or TRBD2 (5 bases each). The ends were cut back, 0 bases at V and 6 bases at J, with 5 bases in the middle. This CDR3 is 13 amino acids long. Germline CDR1 is MDHEN and CDR2 is SYDVKM.

This sequence joins TRBV7-2 and TRBJ2-7; the D gene is possibly TRBD1 (6 bases). The CDR3 spans 16 residues. Germline V CDR1 and CDR2: SGHTA, FQGNSA. Trimming pared 1 base from V and 5 bases from J, leaving 18 bases between. CDR3 bases: TGTGCCAGCAGCTTAGGAGGCGCAGGGGTTGGCGACGAGCAGTACTTC. This translates into CASSLGGAGVGDEQYF. Variable domain in full (rest from reference TRBV7-2 and TRBJ2-7): GAGVSQSPSNKVTEKGKDVELRCDPISGHTALYWYRQSLGQGLEFLIYFQGNSAPDKSGLPSDRFSAERTGGSVSTLTIQRTQQEDSAVYLCASSLGGAGVGDEQYFGPGTRLTVT.

This clone was observed a single time. V is TRBV9 and J is TRBJ1-1, with D unclear. Trimming took off 0 bases at V and 8 bases at J, with 14 bases between the two ends. The CDR3 totals 14 residues. Looked up from germline, CDR1 is SGDLS and CDR2 is YYNGEE. DNA for the CDR3: TGTGCCAGCAGCGTAGGCGAAGGGTCGAGGGAAGCTTTCTTT. This encodes CASSVGEGSREAFF.

This clone was recorded a few times. The chain recombines TRBV5-1 with TRBJ2-1, with D perhaps TRBD1 (6 bases). There are 13 residues in the CDR3. Per germline, CDR1 SGHRS and CDR2 YFSETQ. V was trimmed by 5 bases and J by 7 bases, leaving 13 bases between them. The CDR3 nucleotides are TGCGCCAGCAGTATAGGGGGTATAAATGAGCAGTTCTTC. It codes for CASSIGGINEQFF.

The chain links TRBV27 to TRBJ1-2, with 8 bases that match TRBD1. CDR1 MNHEY and CDR2 SMNVEV come from the germline V gene (reference sequence). The CDR3 loop spans 14 amino acids. Germline trimming cut 6 bases from V and 4 bases from J; bases unmatched to any gene: 7. The CDR3 sequence: CASRRTGIFYGYTF. The CDR3 DNA follows: TGTGCCAGCAGGAGGACAGGGATATTCTATGGCTACACCTTC.

The chain combines TRBV7-1 with TRBJ2-7; D not resolved. TRBV7-1 is given ORF status, its function remaining uncertain. V was shortened by 5 bases and J by 1 base, with 12 bases between the two germline ends. The CDR3 sequence is 14 residues long. The CDR3, as DNA: TGTGCCAGCAGCGGAAGGACGGCTTCCTACGAGCAGTACTTC. Translation: CASSGRTASYEQYF.

The chain combines TRBV28 with TRBJ1-3, with D unresolved. Germline CDR1 reads MDHEN; CDR2 reads SYDVKM. The CDR3 is 15 amino acids. Trimming left V 1 base short and J 0 bases short, with 7 bases between. CDR3 sequence reads: CASSLSRSSGNTIYF. CDR3 bases: TGTGCCAGCAGTTTATCCCGGAGCTCTGGAAACACCATATATTTT. Drawing the rest from reference TRBV28 and TRBJ1-3, the complete variable domain is DVKVTQSSRYLVKRTGEKVFLECVQDMDHENMFWYRQDPGLGLRLIYFSYDVKMKEKGDIPEGYSVSREKKERFSLILESASTNQTSMYLCASSLSRSSGNTIYFGEGSWLTVV.